This T cell receptor beta chain was captured by sequencing in a study of cytomegalovirus exposure and HLA in healthy donors (dated by TCRdb to between 2016 and 2019). With respect to the entire study: An earlier analysis of some 600 of the donors reported around 280 Gb of sequence data and roughly 120 million unique TCR beta sequences obtained from 180 million or so T cells. Approximately 300 gigabases of sequencing data and approximately 93 million unique TCR sequences were included in an early release covering several hundred HLA-typed donors. Of the roughly 390 genotyped donors, approximately 80% were placed in the genetic ancestry cluster associated with self-reported Caucasian donors. The study aimed to test whether signatures of past pathogen exposure could be identified by cataloging public T cell receptors. The study used immunosequencing to profile the T cell repertoires of around 600 subjects and linked those repertoires to cytomegalovirus serostatus. Besides the first cohort of roughly 700 subjects, a separate validation cohort made up of 90 to 150 different subjects was used. The study combined high-throughput TCR immunosequencing, statistical association of individual TCRs with disease status, and machine learning to predict cytomegalovirus infection status. A later analysis re-analyzed previously published TCR beta repertoires from 660 or so donors and added high-resolution HLA genotyping to study TCR occurrence patterns. The later analysis used no new phenotypic data to find candidate immune exposures, relying instead on TCR beta sequences and their occurrence across donors. In an earlier analysis of 587 of the donors, high-throughput TCR beta sequencing was used to judge whether each TCR beta V gene segment behaved as functional or pseudogenic. Donor age, sex, ethnicity and CMV serostatus were compiled together with the repertoire data. Genome-wide SNP genotypes for about 60% of the 666 donors were used in a later genetic analysis, which treated that subset as a discovery cohort. All discovery cohort repertoires had been generated on a single sequencing platform. HLA typing covered class I and class II loci at four-digit resolution. The number of donors typed differed by locus, with about 629-640 for A, B, C, DRB1 and DQB1, 522 for DQA1, 600 to 610 for DPA1, and over 400 for DPB1. About five DR-DQ haplotypes were handled as single units for association and clustering because linkage in the cohort was strong. Among roughly 370 genotyped donors of the cohort, an average of about 240,000 unique TCR beta nucleotide sequences were sequenced per donor, roughly a sixth of them non-productive.

The method was the immunoSEQ multiplex PCR assay. For the multiplex PCR, a mixture combining 60 forward primers for TCR Vbeta segments and 13 reverse primers for TCR Jbeta segments was used. The CDR3 region of rearranged TCR beta genes was amplified from genomic DNA by a multiplex PCR assay. Amplified TCR beta libraries were sequenced as 87-base-pair reads on the Illumina HiSeq System. The published analysis was carried out like this. A later analysis tallied 80 million to 95 million unique TCR beta chains across the 700 or so repertoires, and some 10 million of those chains were shared by two or more donors. Raw reads were error-corrected and collapsed into unique sequences by a nearest-neighbor algorithm in which closely related sequences were merged to remove PCR and sequencing errors. CDR3 sequences were aligned to IMGT reference sequences to assign V, D and J gene segments. Each retained sequence needed at least a six-nucleotide match to both a V gene segment and a J gene segment. Rearrangements were classified as productive when the CDR3 lacked stop codons and remained in frame with V and J, and all other rearrangements were classified as non-productive. CDR3 was defined according to IMGT convention as the region running from the second conserved V-encoded cysteine to the conserved J-encoded phenylalanine. Sequences without an unambiguous match to a single V gene segment were excluded from the earlier analysis of about 600 of the donors. In an earlier analysis of approximately 550 of the donors, V segments were called functional above 56.7% productive rearrangements and were called segregating when the between-donor standard deviation exceeded 5%. A statistical classification framework was developed to diagnose cytomegalovirus status using the catalog of TCR beta chain sequences. In a later analysis, TCR nucleotide sequences were compared against IMGT/GENE-DB human TR gene sequences so that V and J genes could be assigned. The TCRdist pipeline was used in a later analysis to assign CDR3 sequences and most-parsimonious VDJ recombination scenarios. In a later analysis, each TCR beta chain was defined by its CDR3 amino acid sequence together with its V-gene family, and reads without a unique V-gene family were excluded. As a way to deal with suspected cross-contamination and a sequencing artifact, a later analysis dropped approximately 570 nucleotide sequences that were highly shared and had low generation probability. In a later analysis, a clonal expansion index was calculated for each public chain from normalized within-repertoire ranks of inferred template counts. Generation probabilities in a later analysis came from a VDJ recombination model fitted to out-of-frame rearrangements, and those results were checked against IGoR. Hypergeometric tests were used in a later analysis to score TCR-TCR, TCR-HLA and TCR-CMV co-occurrence, with a repertoire-size bias correction applied to the TCR pairs. In a later analysis, false discovery rates were estimated by permuting HLA or CMV assignments 20 times. In a later analysis, co-occurring TCRs were grouped using DBSCAN, and TCRdist sequence similarity was added for clustering within HLA-allele-positive subsets. Co-occurrence clustering excluded repertoires with fewer than 30,000 or more than 120,000 public chains, plus five with anomalous nucleotide sharing. This immuneACCESS table, as held by TCRdb, lists in-frame sequences with V and J called but not all clones. Of the missing ones, under half trace to an unresolved V gene in checked studies; the others have no known cause. V, J and clone size are those of that table, while D and trimming were read from the DNA. A total of some 150,000 clones appear in this sample, 70% to 80% of them only once. The ten largest make up 0.65% to 0.95% of the sample.

The research as a whole found: A total of fewer than 200 TCR beta chains were listed by the study as associated with cytomegalovirus. Because HLA typing was unavailable for some donors at each locus, only the typed subset was used in association tests. At a false discovery rate of 0.05, a later analysis linked 16,951 TCR beta sequences to specific HLA alleles. In a later genetic analysis, fewer N-insertions in productive TCRs were reported among donors in an Asian-associated ancestry cluster than the roughly 700-donor mean. The presence/absence analyses assumed that sequencing depth was roughly uniform across donors, and that assumption may not be true. In a later analysis, TCR association rates were found to vary across HLA loci, with the most associated TCRs seen for DRB1 alleles and the fewest for HLA-C alleles. Strong co-occurrence of HLA alleles, especially DR and DQ, made assigning TCR associations to individual alleles difficult. It was suggested by the authors that the approach could potentially be generalized to other disease states and immunological phenotypes. Most TCR sequences were observed very rarely across donors, whereas some public TCRs were present in many individuals. A later analysis found that HLA-associated TCR beta chains were more clonally expanded and had lower generation probabilities than equally common non-associated chains. In this cohort, only TCR beta chains were sequenced, and detectable features were limited by the absence of alpha or paired-chain data. The only immune exposure information available for the cohort was CMV serostatus. In vitro tests confirmed that three of the cytomegalovirus-associated TCR beta chains recognize cytomegalovirus antigens. Linkage disequilibrium might explain the correlated functional status among segregating V segments, but an unknown experimental factor could not be ruled out. A later analysis reported that several top co-occurrence clusters appeared linked to parvovirus B19, influenza, CMV and Epstein-Barr virus. The earlier analysis of about 600 of the donors excluded some 16 rarely observed V segments, including chromosome 9 orphons, because counts were too low. Broadly in line with IMGT annotations, most TCR beta V segments showed up in productive rearrangements about 87% or about 30% of the time in an earlier analysis of approximately 600 of the donors. According to a later analysis, most CMV-associated TCR beta chains appeared to be HLA-restricted, and the HLA associations seemed to be driven largely by CMV exposure. The sequencing pipeline was judged likely to have produced a cluster of highly shared sequence variants as a technical artifact. A further reported finding was that TCR beta sequences accurately predicted the HLA-A and HLA-B alleles for most subjects in the first cohort. In both the original and validation cohorts, the classifier was reported to diagnose cytomegalovirus status with high specificity and sensitivity. Some IMGT-functional V segments, including TRBV6-2 and TRBV6-3, could not be distinguished by the 87-base-pair reads and were therefore excluded. In a later genetic analysis, a missense DCLRE1C variant was associated with V-gene and J-gene trimming of TCR beta chains, and the association was replicated in an independent cohort.

According to the germline V gene, CDR1 reads LGHNA and CDR2 reads YSLEER. V has 4 bases trimmed and J has 4 bases trimmed; junction bases matching no gene number 8. From cysteine to phenylalanine, the CDR3 is 16 amino acids long. The read is trimmed to its CDR3 DNA, 48 bases read in frame from base 1. About this clone itself: Its binding antigen is unknown. The record has no base qualities; no much larger clone is one base away.

The cohort comprised fewer than 700 healthy bone marrow donors. Cohort members were all nominally healthy when sampled, although unrecorded immune exposures were likely present. The donor was CMV seronegative and belonged to the group of 350 to 400 seronegative cohort members. A peripheral blood sample was provided by each donor, and peripheral blood mononuclear cells were used for TCR beta sequencing. The Qiagen DNeasy Blood Extraction Kit was used to extract genomic DNA from the blood cell samples. Rearrangement joined TRBV4-3 to TRBJ2-2; a stretch of 8 junction bases matches TRBD1. The receptor comes from a female donor in good health and CMV-seronegative. What was sequenced was PBMCs. The CDR3 protein: CASSPPGTGITGELFF. The DNA is as follows: TGCGCCAGCAGCCCGCCCGGGACAGGTATCACCGGGGAGCTGTTTTTT.